This TCR beta chain originates from a study of cytomegalovirus exposure and HLA in healthy donors. The study's findings and limits: CMV serostatus was the sole immune exposure data available. Rates of TCR association differed by HLA locus in a later analysis, with DRB1 highest and HLA-C lowest. Among donors in an Asian-associated ancestry cluster, a later analysis reportedly found fewer N-insertions than the roughly 610-donor mean.

From germline, CDR1 is WSHSY and CDR2 SAAADI. The CDR3 consists of 16 residues. V was pared by 0 bases and J by 2 bases, with 4 bases of the junction left unmatched. The PCR employed 60 Vbeta primers together with 13 Jbeta primers. Profiling relied on immunoSEQ multiplex PCR, and the TCRdb table lists in-frame clones only, not all of them. Of approximately 140,000 clones listed, 73% are singletons. To note about this clone: What it binds is not known.

While unrecorded immune exposures were likely, the donors were nominally healthy when sampled. The clonotype originates from a human donor in good health. The gene calls are TRBV10-2 and TRBJ1-3; 7 positions agree with TRBD1. The sequencing input was PBMCs. CDR3 DNA: TGCGCCAGCAGTGAGTCAAAGACAGGGACTGGAAACACCATATATTTT. This encodes CASSESKTGTGNTIYF.